The rows below give T cell receptor beta chains drawn from one sample of a study of cytomegalovirus exposure and HLA in healthy donors. Only in-frame clones appear in the TCRdb table, and some are missing; sequencing was by immunoSEQ multiplex PCR. This sample has about 130,000 clones, with 82% found just once. Specimen: PBMCs. These receptors originate from a woman in her forties or fifties in good health and CMV-seropositive. CDR3s leave out the opening cysteine and the closing phenylalanine or tryptophan. The size entry is marked missing in some rows and otherwise reads once, few, many or a size class.

j_call clone_size v_call cdr3_aa
TRBJ2-7 - TRBV2 ASSEDVSGTYEQY
TRBJ1-2 - TRBV18 ASSPFLESTGGSGYT
TRBJ1-5 once TRBV11-2 ASSLLDSRLQH
TRBJ2-5 - TRBV9 ASSVQLQETQY
TRBJ1-2 - TRBV7-2 ASSLPNYGYT
TRBJ1-6 - TRBV7-9 ASSLAGGSPLH
TRBJ1-3 once TRBV6-5 ASTTDAGSGNTIY
TRBJ2-3 - TRBV4-2 ASSLRLAGGPPTQY
TRBJ2-5 - TRBV21-1 ASSYRGGRETQY
TRBJ2-3 - TRBV4-3 ASSHRTSGVITDTQY
TRBJ1-2 once TRBV15 ATASGTYNYGYT
TRBJ2-1 - TRBV5-5 ASSLGTSGEQF
TRBJ2-1 - TRBV9 ASSPGASGSFYNEQF
TRBJ2-7 - TRBV11-2 ASSLEGQGWIEQY
TRBJ2-1 once TRBV19 ASSPLEGRVNEQF
TRBJ1-2 - TRBV28 ASRGQGTANYGYT
TRBJ2-5 - TRBV7-9 ASSMGTGQETQY
TRBJ1-3 once TRBV19 ASSSRTDYYSGNTIY
TRBJ2-1 - TRBV9 ASSATGTPVNKEQF
TRBJ1-2 once TRBV6-5 ASTRDRGNYGYT
TRBJ2-5 - TRBV7-2 ASSFSGARGRETQY
TRBJ1-1 few TRBV28 ASSSQYTEAF
TRBJ2-3 - TRBV29-1 SIRQSTDTQY
TRBJ2-3 - TRBV9 ASSVGSSTDTQY
TRBJ1-4 - TRBV2 ASRPGVYEKLF
TRBJ2-2 - TRBV7-8 ASSPRGSGRAGELF
TRBJ2-3 - TRBV5-5 ASSLAGTDTQY
TRBJ2-6 many TRBV19 ASSRGGYSRTSGANVLT
TRBJ1-2 - TRBV5-8 ASLNLRLAYGYT
TRBJ2-3 - TRBV7-9 ASSLPVSGPTDTQY
TRBJ2-7 - TRBV2 ASSEPGAGDYEQY
TRBJ1-2 - TRBV28 ASSMRGQVYGYT
TRBJ2-3 - TRBV5-1 ASSLGVLTDTQY
TRBJ1-5 - TRBV10-3 AISGQGDQPQH
TRBJ2-7 - TRBV6-4 ASSDSKPGFSYEQY
TRBJ1-1 - TRBV4-1 ASSQEDRGRVAF
TRBJ1-2 - TRBV6-5 ASSLQGYGYT
TRBJ1-1 - TRBV2 ASSEWAAPNTEAF
TRBJ2-1 - TRBV5-6 ASSHFIAGGMGNEQF
TRBJ2-2 - TRBV10-3 AIRTSNTGELF
TRBJ2-1 few TRBV9 ASSVSGTSSYNEQF
TRBJ1-1 - TRBV6-6 ASSWTGDFEAF
TRBJ1-2 once TRBV30 AWSVPFRTWTANYGYT
TRBJ2-2 once TRBV7-3 ASSLGGGSLDTGELF
TRBJ2-1 few TRBV29-1 SAHTGFVGQF
TRBJ2-1 - TRBV27 ASRMGQGTYNEQF
TRBJ2-1 - TRBV28 ASRNSRTSGNEQF
TRBJ1-1 few TRBV5-1 ASSRVGSEGAAF
TRBJ1-2 - TRBV6-6 ASSYGQGWRYT
TRBJ1-1 - TRBV5-5 ASSLRAEAF
TRBJ2-4 few TRBV4-3 ASSPRLAKNIQY